These 23 T cell receptor beta chains originate from one sample sequenced in a study of beta chain features in type 1 diabetes. Study-level points and caveats: Patients with Type 1 diabetes showed moderately but significantly shorter TCRB CDR3s in all four CD4+ subsets.

For these TCRs, the target antigens are not known. TCRB transcripts that were expressed got sequenced, as all of the isolated RNA had been reverse transcribed. Only in-frame clones appear in the TCRdb table, and some are missing; sequencing was by immunoSEQ multiplex PCR. The data show 150,000 to 200,000 clones, 7.8% seen once. Sequenced sample: central memory CD4+ T cells from blood. These receptors were taken from a woman between 40 and 55 years old with type 1 diabetes.

This clone was recorded many times. The chain employs TRBV7-2 and TRBJ2-5, with 13 bases matching TRBD2. This CDR3 contains 16 residues. CDR1 is SGHTA, CDR2 FQGNSA, per germline. Trimming took 4 bases from V and 2 from J; bases not matched to a gene: 4. The CDR3 sequence: CASSSGTSGTQETQYF. The CDR3 nucleotides read TGTGCCAGCAGCTCCGGGACTAGCGGGACTCAAGAGACCCAGTACTTC. The full variable domain, its missing parts supplied by reference TRBV7-2 and TRBJ2-5, is GAGVSQSPSNKVTEKGKDVELRCDPISGHTALYWYRQSLGQGLEFLIYFQGNSAPDKSGLPSDRFSAERTGGSVSTLTIQRTQQEDSAVYLCASSSGTSGTQETQYFGPGTRLLVL.

The chain employs TRBV2 and TRBJ1-5; D gene unclear. The CDR3 has 13 residues. The V end lost 6 bases, the J end lost 11 bases, and 17 bases lay between the germline ends. CDR1 is SNHLY, CDR2 FYNNEI, per germline. CDR3 nucleotide sequence: TGTGCCAGCAGAGGAGACGGGTATTCGACCCAGCATTTT. Translated, it gives CASRGDGYSTQHF.

V usage is TRBV7-2 and J usage is TRBJ1-5; D might be TRBD1 (5 bases). Germline V lookup: CDR1 SGHTA, CDR2 FQGNSA. CDR3 size: 14 residues. Trimming took off 2 bases at V and 3 bases at J, with 8 bases between the two ends. CDR3 sequence: CASSLTDTNQPQHF. The CDR3 DNA reads as TGTGCCAGCAGCTTAACGGACACCAATCAGCCCCAGCATTTT. The full variable domain, with the rest looked up from reference TRBV7-2 and TRBJ1-5, is GAGVSQSPSNKVTEKGKDVELRCDPISGHTALYWYRQSLGQGLEFLIYFQGNSAPDKSGLPSDRFSAERTGGSVSTLTIQRTQQEDSAVYLCASSLTDTNQPQHFGDGTRLSIL.

This clone has just a few counts. The V call is TRBV9, the J call TRBJ1-1, with TRBD1 matching over 8 bases. Germline values: CDR1 SGDLS, CDR2 YYNGEE. The V and J ends lost 4 bases and 4 bases, in that order; junction bases with no gene match: 6. The CDR3 is made up of 14 amino acids. The CDR3 DNA sequence: TGTGCCAGCAGCTCTCAAACAGGGGGCACTGAAGCTTTCTTT. It is translated as CASSSQTGGTEAFF.

A note on this clone: In the same sample, other DNA sequences code for this CDR3. The chain has TRBV20-1 and TRBJ2-5; D may be TRBD2 (6 bases). Germline loops: CDR1 DFQATT, CDR2 SNEGSKA (reference sequence). This CDR3 contains 11 residues. Deletions cut 8 bases from V and 1 base from J, with 8 bases between. CDR3: CSTGSQETQYF. CDR3 DNA: TGCAGTACCGGGAGCCAAGAGACCCAGTACTTC.

This clone was counted between two and nine times. This sequence joins TRBV6-5 and TRBJ2-7, with D perhaps matching TRBD2 (6 bases). Trimming stripped 2 bases from V and 1 base from J, with 12 bases between. The CDR3 runs 15 residues. CDR1 and CDR2 (germline): MNHEY, SVGAGI. The CDR3 protein is CASSYRGTGSYEQYF. CDR3 nucleotide sequence: TGTGCCAGCAGTTACCGCGGGACGGGGTCCTACGAGCAGTACTTC.

This clone was observed a handful of times. The gene calls are TRBV5-1 and TRBJ1-2; 8 nucleotides agree with TRBD1. Germline V gene data show CDR1 as SGHRS and CDR2 as YFSETQ. The CDR3 runs 15 residues. V shed 0 bases, J shed 8 bases, and the junction held 9 bases outside the gene matches. The CDR3 region is CASSLAVQGVDGYTF. The CDR3 nucleotides are TGCGCCAGCAGCTTGGCTGTACAGGGGGTGGACGGCTACACCTTC. Full variable domain (rest looked up from reference TRBV5-1 and TRBJ1-2): KAGVTQTPRYLIKTRGQQVTLSCSPISGHRSVSWYQQTPGQGLQFLFEYFSETQRNKGNFPGRFSGRQFSNSRSEMNVSTLELGDSALYLCASSLAVQGVDGYTFGSGTRLTVV.

CDR3 DNA sequence: TGTGCCAGCAGCTCCTCGGCGGGACTAGGAGACCGGTACTTC. Encoded protein: CASSSSAGLGDRYF. The chain recombines TRBV7-3 with TRBJ2-5; 8 nucleotides agree with TRBD2. Germline values: CDR1 SGHTA, CDR2 FQGTGA. Unmatched junction bases numbered 14, after V lost 4 bases and J lost 13 bases. CDR3 size: 14 residues.

This clone has only a few counts. This sequence joins TRBV14 and TRBJ2-3; TRBD2 agrees at 7 bases. Germline assignment: CDR1 SGHDN and CDR2 FVKESK. With V trimmed by 1 base and J by 1 base, 2 bases remained unmatched. The CDR3 is made up of 15 amino acids. The CDR3 DNA is TGTGCCAGCAGCCAAGCGGCGGGGGGCACAGATACGCAGTATTTT. Translated, it gives CASSQAAGGTDTQYF.

J is TRBJ2-7 and V is TRBV9, with 8 bases matching TRBD1. The CDR3 sequence is 13 residues long. Germline loops: CDR1 SGDLS, CDR2 YYNGEE. V lost 5 bases, J lost 3 bases, and 4 bases stayed unmatched. The CDR3 here is CASSRTGNYEQYF. The CDR3, as DNA: TGTGCCAGCAGTCGGACAGGGAACTACGAGCAGTACTTC.

This chain connects TRBV6-6 to TRBJ2-7; 8 nucleotides match TRBD1. With V trimmed by 5 bases and J by 6 bases, 12 bases remained unmatched. Germline CDR1 MNHNY, CDR2 SVGAGI (reference sequence). CDR3 size: 15 residues. This chain's CDR3 is CASSTRTGQRVEQYF. DNA of the CDR3: TGTGCCAGCAGTACCCGGACAGGGCAAAGGGTCGAGCAGTACTTC.

The genes are TRBV5-1 and TRBJ2-5, with TRBD1 as a possible D gene (5 bases). This CDR3 has 16 amino acids. V was clipped by 0 bases and J by 0 bases, with 12 bases between them. Germline lookup yields CDR1 SGHRS and CDR2 YFSETQ. CDR3 nucleotides: TGCGCCAGCAGCTTGGGCAGGGTCCAGTACCAAGAGACCCAGTACTTC. It is translated as CASSLGRVQYQETQYF.

This clone was observed a few times. V usage is TRBV25-1 and J usage is TRBJ2-7; perhaps TRBD1 as D (6 bases). The CDR3 is made up of 14 amino acids. Germline CDR1 is MGHDK and CDR2 is SYGVNS. The V end was cut by 3 bases, the J end by 2 bases, with 11 bases between. CDR3 DNA sequence: TGTGCCAGCAGTGACGGCAGGGGAACCTACGAGCAGTACTTC. It translates to CASSDGRGTYEQYF.

This clone was counted a few times. The chain combines TRBV25-1 with TRBJ2-7; D might be TRBD1 (6 bases). CDR1 and CDR2 (germline): MGHDK, SYGVNS. With 4 bases removed from V and 4 bases from J, the gap between germline ends came to 8 bases. CDR3 length: 12 amino acids. CDR3 coding DNA: TGTGCCAGCAGTGGACAGGTTTACGAGCAGTACTTC. This translates into CASSGQVYEQYF.

The rearrangement links TRBV28 to TRBJ2-5; TRBD2 aligns across 8 bases. CDR1 is MDHEN and CDR2 is SYDVKM in the germline V gene. V lost 5 bases to trimming and J lost 4 bases; unmatched junction nucleotides: 12. The CDR3 totals 16 residues. CDR3 in DNA: TGTGCCAGCAGTGTAGATCGAGCGGGGGTAGGAGAGACCCAGTACTTC. Translation: CASSVDRAGVGETQYF. The entire variable domain, with the rest obtained from reference TRBV28 and TRBJ2-5, is as follows: DVKVTQSSRYLVKRTGEKVFLECVQDMDHENMFWYRQDPGLGLRLIYFSYDVKMKEKGDIPEGYSVSREKKERFSLILESASTNQTSMYLCASSVDRAGVGETQYFGPGTRLLVL.

This clone has only a few counts. The chain links TRBV11-2 to TRBJ2-7, with 8 nucleotides matching TRBD1. The CDR3 sequence is 15 residues long. The V gene end was trimmed by 3 bases and the J gene end by 5 bases; junction bases not matched to a gene: 9. Germline assignment: CDR1 SGHAT and CDR2 FQNNGV. The CDR3 bases are TGTGCCAGCAGCTTCCCCCGACAGGGGATCCACGAGCAGTACTTC. Protein sequence: CASSFPRQGIHEQYF. The variable domain in full, with the rest retrieved from reference TRBV11-2 and TRBJ2-7, is EAGVAQSPRYKIIEKRQSVAFWCNPISGHATLYWYQQILGQGPKLLIQFQNNGVVDDSQLPKDRFSAERLKGVDSTLKIQPAKLEDSAVYLCASSFPRQGIHEQYFGPGTRLTVT.

The J gene is TRBJ2-5, the V gene TRBV9, with D perhaps matching TRBD2 (5 bases). The CDR3 has 16 amino acids. Trimming shortened V by 0 bases and J by 5 bases, and 17 bases separated the two germline ends. From germline, CDR1 is SGDLS and CDR2 YYNGEE. The CDR3 sequence: CASSVGSARSGETQYF. Written as DNA, the CDR3 is TGTGCCAGCAGCGTAGGAAGCGCCCGGAGCGGTGAGACCCAGTACTTC.

The chain couples TRBV19 to TRBJ2-2, with 8 bases matching TRBD1. The CDR3 runs 15 residues. From germline, CDR1 is LNHDA and CDR2 SQIVND (reference sequence). Trimming took 6 bases from V and 3 from J; bases not matched to a gene: 6. This CDR3 reads CASRGQGIDTGELFF. CDR3 sequence (DNA): TGTGCCAGTAGAGGACAGGGAATCGACACCGGGGAGCTGTTTTTT.

This clone came up a few times. The V and J genes are TRBV29-1 and TRBJ2-1; 7 bases match TRBD2. Germline V gives CDR1 SQVTM, CDR2 ANQGSEA. The CDR3 is made up of 14 amino acids. The ends lost 3 bases at V and 9 bases at J; junction bases unmatched: 11. CDR3 in DNA: TGCAGCGTTGAGGAGCGGGGCCGGATCGGTGAGCAGTTCTTC. Amino acids: CSVEERGRIGEQFF.

The sample holds a few counts of this clone. The chain joins TRBV21-1 to TRBJ2-1; the table gives TRBD1 as D, unverified against the DNA. TRBV21-1 is deemed a pseudogene. The CDR3 consists of 11 residues. The CDR3 reads CASAQEYEQFF. The CDR3 region has the DNA TGTGCCAGCGCACAGGAGTATGAGCAGTTCTTC.

This clone was picked up a small number of times. The chain carries TRBV13 and TRBJ1-1; TRBD1 agrees at 9 bases. Germline V gene data show CDR1 as PRHDT and CDR2 as FYEKMQ (reference sequence). The CDR3 consists of 15 residues. V lost 5 bases, J lost 1 base, and 5 bases stayed unmatched. CDR3 coding DNA: TGTGCCAGCAGCCTCTGGACAGGGGCGAACACTGAAGCTTTCTTT. It translates to CASSLWTGANTEAFF.

This clone was observed at least ten times. In nucleotides, the CDR3 is TGTGCCTGGAGGGGGGCGACAGGTAATCAGCCCCAGCATTTT. It encodes CAWRGATGNQPQHF. The chain joins TRBV30 to TRBJ1-5; D possibly corresponds to TRBD1 (6 bases). Germline V gene sequence: CDR1 GTSNPN, CDR2 SVGIG (reference sequence). The V gene lost 3 bases and the J gene lost 4 bases, with 13 bases spanning the gap. The CDR3 totals 14 residues.

The genes are TRBV7-2 and TRBJ1-2; D unclear. The V gene lost 1 base and the J gene lost 2 bases, with 17 bases spanning the gap. This CDR3 contains 17 residues. Germline V lookup: CDR1 SGHTA, CDR2 FQGNSA. CDR3 sequence reads: CASSLVGRTPSNYGYTF. The CDR3 region has the DNA TGTGCCAGCAGCTTAGTGGGCAGGACTCCTTCCAACTATGGCTACACCTTC.